What follows are 31 T cell receptor beta chains derived from one specimen sequenced in a study of blood T cell repertoires in COVID-19. Here immunoSEQ multiplex PCR was the method, and the copy in TCRdb shows in-frame clones only, minus some. This sample has about 65,000 clones, with approximately 93% found just once. Material: peripheral blood. Every receptor here comes from a man between 65 and 79 years old with active COVID-19.

This chain uses TRBV7-8 with TRBJ2-1; TRBD1 matches 9 bases. The CDR3 extends over 14 amino acids. V lost 4 bases to trimming and J lost 8 bases; unmatched junction nucleotides: 6. CDR1 and CDR2 from the germline V gene are SGHVS and FQNEAQ. This CDR3 reads CASSSTGQGYEQFF. The CDR3 DNA reads as TGTGCCAGCAGCTCCACGGGACAGGGCTATGAGCAGTTCTTC.

This sequence joins TRBV6-5 and TRBJ2-3; no reliable D call. Trimming took 6 bases from V and 3 from J, leaving 16 bases between them. Germline loops: CDR1 MNHEY, CDR2 SVGAGI. The CDR3 loop spans 15 amino acids. CDR3 nucleotides: TGTGCCAGCAGGTCGAGTCATAGTAGTACAGATACGCAGTATTTT. It translates to CASRSSHSSTDTQYF.

This chain links TRBV5-4 with TRBJ2-3; 13 bases match TRBD2. The germline gives CDR1 SGHNT, CDR2 YYREEE (reference sequence). The V and J ends lost 6 bases and 4 bases, in that order; junction bases with no gene match: 5. This CDR3 has 15 residues. CDR3 region: CASKPGLAGSDTQYF. The DNA for the CDR3 is TGTGCCAGCAAGCCGGGACTAGCGGGGTCAGATACGCAGTATTTT.

J is TRBJ2-1 and V is TRBV7-9, with D possibly being TRBD2 (5 bases). V was clipped by 1 base and J by 8 bases, with 6 bases between them. Germline V gene sequence: CDR1 SEHNR, CDR2 FQNEAQ (reference sequence). The CDR3 sequence is 12 residues long. The CDR3 DNA follows: TGTGCCAGCAGCTTAGGGGGAGATGAGCAGTTCTTC. Residues: CASSLGGDEQFF.

The chain uses TRBV19 and TRBJ2-1; 7 bases are shared with TRBD1. V trimming: 6 bases; J trimming: 9 bases; junction bases outside the gene matches: 11. CDR1 and CDR2 from the germline V gene are LNHDA and SQIVND (reference sequence). The CDR3 spans 14 residues. Written as DNA, the CDR3 is TGTGCCAGTAGAACGGGACAGCCGGCGGGTGAGCAGTTCTTC. This gives the protein CASRTGQPAGEQFF.

The chain couples TRBV28 to TRBJ2-1, with TRBD1 identical over 10 bases. Trimming removed 1 base from V and 5 bases from J; junction bases left unmatched: 8. CDR3 length: 17 amino acids. Germline CDR1 MDHEN, CDR2 SYDVKM. The CDR3 nucleotides are TGTGCCAGCAGTTTATTGACAGGGGGCGTCGGGGACAATGAGCAGTTCTTC. It yields the protein CASSLLTGGVGDNEQFF.

The chain uses TRBV7-6 and TRBJ2-7, with 7 bases aligning to TRBD1. Germline loops: CDR1 SGHVS, CDR2 FNYEAQ. After removal of 1 base from V and 4 bases from J, the junction contained 7 bases not matched to a gene. This CDR3 region has 15 residues. The CDR3 here is CASSLEGQKIYEQYF. The DNA for the CDR3 is TGTGCCAGCAGCTTAGAGGGACAGAAGATATACGAGCAGTACTTC.

The genes are TRBV18 and TRBJ2-5, with no clear D. This CDR3 comprises 12 residues. The germline V gene encodes CDR1 KGHSH and CDR2 LQKENI. Trimming stripped 6 bases from V and 1 base from J, with 6 bases between. CDR3 in DNA: TGTGCCAGCTCGCGCTTCCAAGAGACCCAGTACTTC. It translates to CASSRFQETQYF.

The gene calls are TRBV19 and TRBJ2-3; 7 positions match TRBD1. Germline assignment: CDR1 LNHDA and CDR2 SQIVND (reference sequence). The CDR3 totals 17 residues. Germline trimming cut 3 bases from V and 0 bases from J; bases unmatched to any gene: 9. The CDR3 nucleotides read TGTGCCAGTAGTATTTACTACAGGGGTTCTAGCACAGATACGCAGTATTTT. Encoded protein: CASSIYYRGSSTDTQYF.

The chain has TRBV6-2 or TRBV6-3 and TRBJ1-1; a possible D gene is TRBD1 (5 bases). Germline V gene lookup returns CDR1 MNHEY and CDR2 SVGEGT. V lost 2 bases, J lost 7 bases, and 8 bases lay in between. This CDR3 comprises 12 residues. The CDR3 sequence: CASSYGGNEAFF. As DNA, the CDR3 is TGTGCCAGCAGTTACGGGGGGAATGAAGCTTTCTTT.

This chain uses TRBV20-1 with TRBJ2-3, with 10 bases lining up with TRBD2. The CDR3 spans 15 residues. V was clipped by 3 bases and J by 5 bases; unmatched bases: 8. The V gene's germline CDR1 is DFQATT and CDR2 SNEGSKA (reference sequence). The CDR3: CSASKLAGLGDTQYF. CDR3 DNA: TGCAGTGCTAGTAAACTAGCGGGGCTTGGAGATACGCAGTATTTT.

The chain combines TRBV11-3 with TRBJ2-1; TRBD1 matches at 8 bases. V shed 5 bases and J 6 bases; nucleotides not matched to a gene: 21. The CDR3 spans 19 residues. The V gene's germline CDR1 is SGHNT and CDR2 YENEEA. The CDR3 DNA reads TGTGCCAGCAGCCGCGAGGCAGGGGGCTGGATGGAATGGCGCAATGAGCAGTTCTTC. Protein product: CASSREAGGWMEWRNEQFF.

This clone was seen once. V gene TRBV6-1 combines with J gene TRBJ2-3, with 15 bases aligning to TRBD2. There are 17 residues in the CDR3. V lost 1 base and J lost 5; bases outside the gene matches: 4. Germline V gene sequence: CDR1 MNHNS, CDR2 SASEGT. The CDR3 is CASSEGTSGGAIDTQYF. In DNA, the CDR3 is TGTGCCAGCAGTGAAGGGACTAGCGGGGGGGCTATAGATACGCAGTATTTT.

V is TRBV14 and J is TRBJ2-5, with 7 bases identical to TRBD2. The J segment lost 3 bases and the V segment lost 1 base, leaving 14 bases of the junction unmatched. Germline lookup yields CDR1 SGHDN and CDR2 FVKESK. The CDR3 spans 18 residues. CDR3 amino acids: CASSQGQGAGPLKETQYF. The CDR3 bases are TGTGCCAGCAGCCAAGGGCAGGGAGCGGGGCCCCTAAAAGAGACCCAGTACTTC.

This chain links TRBV5-6 with TRBJ1-1; D is unresolved. V lost 0 bases to trimming and J lost 11 bases, with 17 bases between them. Germline CDR1 reads SGHDT; CDR2 reads YYEEEE. The CDR3 is made up of 14 amino acids. CDR3 DNA: TGTGCCAGCAGCTTGGGGGAGGTTGTGGGCTTTGCTTTCTTT. Amino acids: CASSLGEVVGFAFF.

J is TRBJ2-3 and V is TRBV14; D is uncertain. This CDR3 is built from 15 residues. The V and J ends lost 1 base and 0 bases respectively, with 8 bases between them. Germline assignment: CDR1 SGHDN and CDR2 FVKESK. The CDR3 nucleotides read TGTGCCAGCAGCCAAGCGAGGCCTAGCACAGATACGCAGTATTTT. It encodes CASSQARPSTDTQYF.

This rearrangement joins TRBV3-1 (or the pseudogene TRBV3-2) to TRBJ1-5, with a tentative D call TRBD1 (6 bases). The CDR3 runs to 15 residues. From germline, CDR1 is LGHDT and CDR2 YNNKEL (reference sequence). Trimming took 1 base from V and 5 from J, leaving 12 bases between them. The DNA of the CDR3 is TGTGCCAGCAGCCAAGGCAGGGGAAGTCATCAGCCCCAGCATTTT. Its translation is CASSQGRGSHQPQHF.

This chain uses TRBV12-3 or TRBV12-4 with TRBJ1-2; D ambiguous. V lost 1 base and J lost 2, with 5 bases in between. CDR3 size: 13 residues. The CDR3 bases are TGTGCCAGCAGTTTAGGGGAGAACTATGGCTACACCTTC. This gives the protein CASSLGENYGYTF.

This chain links TRBV3-1 (or the pseudogene TRBV3-2) with TRBJ2-7, with D possibly TRBD1 on 7 matching bases. CDR1 and CDR2 (germline): LGHDT, YNNKEL (reference sequence). V dropped 3 bases and J dropped 3 bases, with 12 bases sitting between them. The CDR3 runs 14 residues. The CDR3 loop reads CASSQEGQIYEQYF. The CDR3 region has the DNA TGTGCCAGCAGCCAGGAGGGACAGATCTACGAGCAGTACTTC.

V is TRBV5-6 and J is TRBJ1-2; 8 bases agree with TRBD1. This CDR3 is 15 amino acids long. V dropped 0 bases and J dropped 8; count of bases not matched to a gene: 9. Germline assignment: CDR1 SGHDT and CDR2 YYEEEE. The CDR3 nucleotides are TGTGCCAGCAGCTTGGCCACAGCAGGGGGCGGAGGCTACACCTTC. Translated, it gives CASSLATAGGGGYTF.

This rearrangement joins TRBV6-5 to TRBJ1-1; 7 bases are shared with TRBD1. The CDR3 is 13 amino acids. Germline V lookup: CDR1 MNHEY, CDR2 SVGAGI. V lost 10 bases and J lost 1; bases outside the gene matches: 6. CDR3 DNA sequence: TGTGCCACCAAGGACAGGAGGAACACTGAAGCTTTCTTT. Amino acid sequence: CATKDRRNTEAFF.

This clone was picked up one time. The rearrangement joins TRBV5-1 to TRBJ2-1, with 9 bases matching TRBD2. Germline CDR1 and CDR2: SGHRS and YFSETQ. J gave up 4 bases and V 1 base, and 3 bases lay outside the gene matches. The CDR3 runs 15 residues. CDR3 sequence (DNA): TGCGCCAGCAGCTTGAGAGCGGGGGGATACAATGAGCAGTTCTTC. Translating it yields CASSLRAGGYNEQFF.

The V and J genes are TRBV13 and TRBJ2-1; 10 bases fit TRBD2. Germline CDR1 is PRHDT and CDR2 is FYEKMQ (reference sequence). After removal of 4 bases from V and 10 bases from J, the junction contained 10 bases not matched to a gene. This CDR3 region has 15 residues. The chain's CDR3 is CASSSRGSGGREQFF. CDR3 sequence (DNA): TGTGCCAGCAGCTCTCGTGGTAGCGGGGGGCGGGAGCAGTTCTTC.

The chain joins TRBV2 to TRBJ2-3; 8 bases map to TRBD2. This CDR3 is built from 14 residues. Germline CDR1 reads SNHLY; CDR2 reads FYNNEI. With 7 bases clipped from V and 2 bases from J, the junction kept 5 bases outside the gene matches. CDR3 sequence reads: CASNRAGVTDTQYF. In DNA, the CDR3 is TGTGCCAGCAATAGAGCGGGGGTCACAGATACGCAGTATTTT.

The chain combines TRBV5-6 with TRBJ2-1; D ambiguous. The CDR3 covers 11 residues. V dropped 1 base and J dropped 12 bases, with 8 bases sitting between them. Germline V gene data show CDR1 as SGHDT and CDR2 as YYEEEE. This CDR3 reads CASSLNSGQFF. The CDR3 DNA reads as TGTGCCAGCAGCTTGAACTCTGGGCAGTTCTTC. Looking up the rest from reference TRBV5-6 and TRBJ2-1 gives the full variable domain: DAGVTQSPTHLIKTRGQQVTLRCSPKSGHDTVSWYQQALGQGPQFIFQYYEEEERQRGNFPDRFSGHQFPNYSSELNVNALLLGDSALYLCASSLNSGQFFGPGTRLTVL.

V is TRBV2 and J is TRBJ2-7; TRBD1 matches at 10 bases. Germline V gene data show CDR1 as SNHLY and CDR2 as FYNNEI. V lost 11 bases and J lost 0; bases outside the gene matches: 25. CDR3 length equals 20 residues. CDR3 in DNA: TGTGCCCTCAGCAGGGGGAAAGGGACAGGGGCATCTTCAAGCTCCTACGAGCAGTACTTC. It yields the protein CALSRGKGTGASSSSYEQYF.

The chain employs TRBV6-4 and TRBJ1-4; 10 bases agree with TRBD1. The germline gives CDR1 MRHNA, CDR2 SNTAGT. Trimming at V came to 6 bases and at J to 7 bases, leaving 2 bases not matched to a gene. This CDR3 region has 13 residues. The CDR3 nucleotides are TGTGCCAGCAGCAGGGACAGGGGTGAAAAACTGTTTTTT. Protein: CASSRDRGEKLFF.

The rearrangement joins TRBV4-1 to TRBJ1-2, with 8 bases lining up with TRBD1. The germline CDR1 and CDR2 sequences are MGHRA and YSYEKL. V shed 4 bases, J shed 8 bases, and the junction held 9 bases outside the gene matches. The CDR3 sequence is 14 residues long. The CDR3 protein is CASSPTQGVRGYTF. The CDR3 nucleotides read TGCGCCAGCAGCCCCACACAGGGGGTTCGAGGCTACACCTTC.

The chain is built from TRBV6-5 and TRBJ1-2, with 7 positions matching TRBD1. The V gene's germline CDR1 is MNHEY and CDR2 SVGAGI. The junction had 11 bases not matched to a gene; V was cut back by 6 bases and J by 7 bases. CDR3 size: 14 residues. The CDR3 DNA reads TGTGCCAGCAGGAAAACAGGGGTAATTCGTGGCTACACCTTC. Translating gives CASRKTGVIRGYTF.

This chain's CDR3 is CASRALGQGEDNEQFF. In DNA, the CDR3 is TGTGCCAGTAGGGCCCTTGGCCAGGGGGAAGACAATGAGCAGTTCTTC. The rearrangement joins TRBV19 to TRBJ2-1; 7 nucleotides align to TRBD1. The CDR3 spans 16 residues. V was clipped by 6 bases and J by 5 bases; unmatched bases: 13. Germline assignment: CDR1 LNHDA and CDR2 SQIVND (reference sequence).

The chain employs TRBV29-1 and TRBJ2-1; TRBD2 matches at 7 bases. V dropped 0 bases and J dropped 14; count of bases not matched to a gene: 16. Germline loops: CDR1 SQVTM, CDR2 ANQGSEA. This CDR3 contains 15 residues. The CDR3: CSVEDRDYVVLAEFF. Here the CDR3 DNA reads TGCAGCGTTGAAGACAGGGACTACGTCGTCCTCGCGGAGTTCTTC.